Listed below are T cell receptor beta chains from one sample, sequenced in a study of blood T cell repertoires in COVID-19. Assay: immunoSEQ multiplex PCR; the TCRdb copy retains only in-frame clones and omits some. This sample yields over 350,000 clones, of which 70% to 90% are seen a single time; roughly 1.4% belongs to the top ten. The sequenced sample was peripheral blood. These receptors were taken from a woman aged 30 to 39 with active or convalescent COVID-19. The CDR3 runs from the conserved cysteine through the conserved F or W. The order of the fields is V gene, D gene, clone size, J gene, CDR3 protein, CDR3 DNA. D genes are given only for firm matches. Expanded clones are given a class, and other clones once, few, many or no size at all.

v_gene: TRBV2; d_gene: TRBD1; abundance: -; j_gene: TRBJ1-5; CDR3aa: CASSDRTGNNQPQHF; CDR3nt: TGTGCCAGCAGTGATCGGACAGGCAACAATCAGCCCCAGCATTTT
v_gene: TRBV27; d_gene: -; abundance: -; j_gene: TRBJ2-5; CDR3aa: CASSPSGVGTQYF; CDR3nt: TGTGCCAGCAGCCCCTCGGGGGTCGGGACCCAGTACTTC
v_gene: TRBV6-1; d_gene: -; abundance: -; j_gene: TRBJ1-1; CDR3aa: CASSEALGRGGTEAFF; CDR3nt: TGTGCCAGCAGTGAAGCTCTGGGTCGGGGAGGCACTGAAGCTTTCTTT
v_gene: TRBV29-1; d_gene: TRBD1; abundance: -; j_gene: TRBJ2-1; CDR3aa: CSVEGQGGIYNEQFF; CDR3nt: TGCAGCGTTGAAGGACAGGGGGGTATCTACAATGAGCAGTTCTTC
v_gene: TRBV6-1; d_gene: TRBD2; abundance: -; j_gene: TRBJ2-3; CDR3aa: CASSESWTSGGTDTQYF; CDR3nt: TGTGCCAGCAGTGAAAGTTGGACTAGCGGGGGGACAGATACGCAGTATTTT
v_gene: TRBV7-6; d_gene: -; abundance: -; j_gene: TRBJ1-1; CDR3aa: CASSLEHSLNTEAFF; CDR3nt: TGTGCCAGCAGCTTAGAGCACAGCTTGAACACTGAAGCTTTCTTT
v_gene: TRBV10-3; d_gene: -; abundance: -; j_gene: TRBJ2-7; CDR3aa: CAISEAPGTTYEQYF; CDR3nt: TGTGCCATCAGTGAGGCCCCAGGTACAACCTACGAGCAGTACTTC
v_gene: TRBV18; d_gene: TRBD2; abundance: -; j_gene: TRBJ2-3; CDR3aa: CASSLGREGQDTQYF; CDR3nt: TGTGCCAGCTCCCTAGGGCGGGAGGGCCAAGATACGCAGTATTTT
v_gene: TRBV4-1; d_gene: -; abundance: -; j_gene: TRBJ2-7; CDR3aa: CASSQGLRGYEQYF; CDR3nt: TGCGCCAGCAGCCAAGGACTTCGGGGCTACGAGCAGTACTTC
v_gene: TRBV6-5; d_gene: TRBD2; abundance: few; j_gene: TRBJ2-3; CDR3aa: CASRGLGDTQYF; CDR3nt: TGTGCCAGCAGGGGACTAGGAGATACGCAGTATTTT
v_gene: TRBV7-2; d_gene: TRBD1; abundance: -; j_gene: TRBJ2-7; CDR3aa: CASSHRGRTYEQYF; CDR3nt: TGTGCCAGCAGCCACAGGGGCCGCACCTACGAGCAGTACTTC
v_gene: TRBV6-1; d_gene: -; abundance: -; j_gene: TRBJ2-7; CDR3aa: CASSEYGQGIYEQYF; CDR3nt: TGTGCCAGCAGTGAATATGGTCAGGGGATTTACGAGCAGTACTTC
v_gene: TRBV19; d_gene: -; abundance: -; j_gene: TRBJ2-7; CDR3aa: CASSIGIRAYEQYF; CDR3nt: TGTGCCAGTAGTATAGGGATACGAGCGTACGAGCAGTACTTC
v_gene: TRBV6-5; d_gene: -; abundance: -; j_gene: TRBJ1-2; CDR3aa: CASSPREGGHYGYTF; CDR3nt: TGTGCCAGCAGTCCCCGGGAGGGGGGGCACTATGGCTACACCTTC
v_gene: TRBV19; d_gene: -; abundance: -; j_gene: TRBJ1-2; CDR3aa: CASSSREGSFGYTF; CDR3nt: TGTGCCAGTAGTAGCCGGGAGGGGAGTTTCGGCTACACCTTC
v_gene: TRBV19; d_gene: TRBD1; abundance: -; j_gene: TRBJ2-6; CDR3aa: CASSVTGGLFSGANVLTF; CDR3nt: TGTGCCAGTAGTGTGACAGGGGGCCTCTTCTCTGGGGCCAACGTCCTGACTTTC
v_gene: TRBV5-1; d_gene: TRBD2; abundance: -; j_gene: TRBJ2-5; CDR3aa: CASSGLAGGPEETQYF; CDR3nt: TGCGCCAGCAGCGGACTAGCGGGAGGGCCGGAAGAGACCCAGTACTTC
v_gene: TRBV4-2; d_gene: TRBD1; abundance: -; j_gene: TRBJ2-7; CDR3aa: CASSQAFSPGGNYEQYF; CDR3nt: TGTGCCAGCAGCCAAGCTTTCTCCCCAGGGGGCAACTACGAGCAGTACTTC
v_gene: TRBV3-1/TRBV3-2; d_gene: -; abundance: -; j_gene: TRBJ2-1; CDR3aa: CASSQASFHNEQFF; CDR3nt: TGTGCCAGCAGCCAAGCTAGCTTCCACAATGAGCAGTTCTTC
v_gene: TRBV4-1; d_gene: TRBD1; abundance: -; j_gene: TRBJ1-5; CDR3aa: CASSQAPPSAGTGNQPQHF; CDR3nt: TGCGCCAGCAGCCAAGCCCCCCCTTCCGCCGGGACAGGGAATCAGCCCCAGCATTTT
v_gene: TRBV7-9; d_gene: -; abundance: -; j_gene: TRBJ1-2; CDR3aa: CASSPEVSGYTF; CDR3nt: TGTGCCAGCAGCCCAGAAGTTAGCGGCTACACCTTC
v_gene: TRBV19; d_gene: TRBD1; abundance: -; j_gene: TRBJ1-6; CDR3aa: CASSTATGANSPLHF; CDR3nt: TGTGCCAGTAGTACCGCGACAGGGGCTAATTCACCCCTCCACTTT
v_gene: TRBV18; d_gene: -; abundance: few; j_gene: TRBJ2-2; CDR3aa: CASSRSGLNTGELFF; CDR3nt: TGTGCCAGCTCACGGAGCGGCTTGAACACCGGGGAGCTGTTTTTT
v_gene: TRBV5-4; d_gene: -; abundance: once; j_gene: TRBJ1-1; CDR3aa: CASSRTGWNTEAFF; CDR3nt: TGTGCCAGCAGCAGAACAGGGTGGAACACTGAAGCTTTCTTT
v_gene: TRBV25-1; d_gene: TRBD1; abundance: -; j_gene: TRBJ1-4; CDR3aa: CATNRGEKLFF; CDR3nt: TGTGCCACAAACAGGGGTGAAAAACTGTTTTTT
v_gene: TRBV27; d_gene: -; abundance: -; j_gene: TRBJ1-1; CDR3aa: CASSLITGYTEAFF; CDR3nt: TGTGCCAGCAGCCTGATAACGGGGTACACTGAAGCTTTCTTT